A single sample gave rise to the 8 T cell receptor beta chains below, sequenced in a study of blood T cell repertoires in COVID-19. Here immunoSEQ multiplex PCR was the method, and the copy in TCRdb shows in-frame clones only, minus some. This table holds around 280,000 clones, 85% to 90% found once. Input material: PBMCs or T cells enriched from blood (not recorded which). These receptors were taken from a woman between 18 and 30 years old with acute COVID-19.

The rearrangement uses TRBV28 and TRBJ2-2, with D possibly TRBD2 on 6 matching bases. CDR1 and CDR2 from the germline V gene are MDHEN and SYDVKM. V was clipped by 3 bases and J by 7 bases, with 18 bases between them. CDR3 length equals 16 residues. This chain's CDR3 is CASSLGTAGRNGELFF. CDR3 nucleotide sequence: TGTGCCAGCAGTTTGGGCACGGCAGGGAGGAACGGGGAGCTGTTTTTT.

This chain uses TRBV2 with TRBJ2-1; the match to TRBD1 covers 9 bases. In germline, CDR1 is SNHLY, CDR2 FYNNEI. CDR3 length: 15 residues. Trimming took 6 bases from V and 3 from J; bases not matched to a gene: 6. This CDR3 is CASRIGTGYYNEQFF. The DNA for the CDR3 is TGTGCCAGCAGAATCGGGACAGGGTACTACAATGAGCAGTTCTTC.

The V and J genes are TRBV19 and TRBJ2-7, with a tentative D call TRBD1 (6 bases). V gave up 5 bases and J gave up 2 bases, with 13 bases separating them. The CDR3 runs to 14 residues. Looked up from germline, CDR1 is LNHDA and CDR2 is SQIVND (reference sequence). The CDR3 is CASSSQGPAYEQYF. CDR3 nucleotide sequence: TGTGCCAGTAGTTCCCAGGGGCCTGCCTACGAGCAGTACTTC.

The chain couples TRBV5-6 to TRBJ2-1; TRBD2 aligns across 9 bases. V trimming: 6 bases; J trimming: 6 bases; junction bases outside the gene matches: 13. This CDR3 contains 16 residues. Germline CDR1 reads SGHDT; CDR2 reads YYEEEE. The CDR3 DNA follows: TGTGCCAGCAAACCATTAGGGCGGGAGGGATCCAATGAGCAGTTCTTC. It encodes CASKPLGREGSNEQFF.

The chain couples TRBV6-5 to TRBJ2-7, with TRBD2 matching 10 bases. Trimming cost V 7 bases and J 0 bases; bases outside gene matches: 3. CDR3 length: 14 amino acids. The germline CDR1 and CDR2 sequences are MNHEY and SVGAGI. The CDR3 sequence is CASKTSGHSYEQYF. In DNA form, the CDR3 reads TGTGCCAGCAAGACTAGCGGGCACTCCTACGAGCAGTACTTC.

J is TRBJ2-3 and V is TRBV27, with 7 bases identical to TRBD2. The CDR3 is made up of 15 amino acids. V lost 4 bases, J lost 2 bases, and 6 bases stayed unmatched. Germline V gives CDR1 MNHEY, CDR2 SMNVEV (reference sequence). The CDR3 sequence: CASSWLAADTDTQYF. CDR3 sequence (DNA): TGTGCCAGCAGTTGGCTAGCGGCAGACACAGATACGCAGTATTTT.

The J gene is TRBJ1-2, the V gene TRBV19; TRBD1 agrees at 9 bases. The CDR3 length is 20 residues. Germline CDR1 is LNHDA and CDR2 is SQIVND (reference sequence). V shed 5 bases, J shed 0 bases, and the junction held 19 bases outside the gene matches. CDR3 nucleotide sequence: TGTGCCAGTAGTCCCCCCGTCTGGGACAGGGCCCTAAACGCTAACTATGGCTACACCTTC. Its translation is CASSPPVWDRALNANYGYTF.

The rearrangement uses TRBV7-9 and TRBJ2-5, with 7 bases that match TRBD1. The CDR3 is 16 residues long. The germline gives CDR1 SEHNR, CDR2 FQNEAQ (reference sequence). The V and J ends lost 1 base and 7 bases, in that order; junction bases with no gene match: 12. The CDR3 coding sequence is TGTGCCAGCAGCTTAGGAGGGGGCAGGTCCCTCATGACCCAGTACTTC. Its translation is CASSLGGGRSLMTQYF.